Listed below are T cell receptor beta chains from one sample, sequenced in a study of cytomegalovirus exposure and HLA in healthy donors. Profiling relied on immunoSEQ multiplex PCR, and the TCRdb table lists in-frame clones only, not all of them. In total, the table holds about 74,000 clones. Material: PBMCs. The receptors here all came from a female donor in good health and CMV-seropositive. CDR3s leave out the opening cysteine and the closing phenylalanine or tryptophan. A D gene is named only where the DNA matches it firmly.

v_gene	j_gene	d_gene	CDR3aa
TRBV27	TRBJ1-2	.	ASSPTYRETGYT
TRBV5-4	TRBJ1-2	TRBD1	ASSPTGTGYGYT
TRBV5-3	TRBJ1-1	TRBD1	ARSLAGTETMNTEAF
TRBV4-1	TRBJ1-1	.	ASSPRRGPVNTEAF
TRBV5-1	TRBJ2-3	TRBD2	ASSLRASGGSTDTQY
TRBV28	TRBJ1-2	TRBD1	ASSSQGAGNYGYT
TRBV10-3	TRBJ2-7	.	AISGGPSDEQY
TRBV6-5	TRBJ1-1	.	ATRSSGARAEAF
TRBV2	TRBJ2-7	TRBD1	ASSAQRQGKNEQY
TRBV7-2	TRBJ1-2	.	ASSPQMDGYT
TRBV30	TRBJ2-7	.	AWFEGRKSYEQY
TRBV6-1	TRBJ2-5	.	ASSILETQY
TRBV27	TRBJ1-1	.	ASSFGYPGTEAF
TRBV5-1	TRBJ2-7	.	ASRTGTKVTEQY
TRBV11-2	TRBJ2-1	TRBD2	ASSFNPSGSSNEQF
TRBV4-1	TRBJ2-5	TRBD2	ASSKTSGSMIETQY
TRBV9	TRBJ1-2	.	AGSPSPQGPNYDYT
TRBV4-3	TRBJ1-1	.	ASSQGILETEAF
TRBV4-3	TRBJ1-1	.	ASSQDGRGTTEAF
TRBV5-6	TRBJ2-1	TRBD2	ASSSWTSPTSDNEQF
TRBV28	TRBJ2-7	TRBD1	ASSLRPGQGPSYEQY
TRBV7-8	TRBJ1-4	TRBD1	ASSLRDRGLANEKLF
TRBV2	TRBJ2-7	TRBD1	ASSDGSDRGYEQY
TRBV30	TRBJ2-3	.	AWSFGGADTQY
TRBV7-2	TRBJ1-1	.	ASSPAWGAEAF
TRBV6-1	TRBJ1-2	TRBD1	ASRTNRGGYGYT
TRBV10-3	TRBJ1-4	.	ATRAGGANEKLF
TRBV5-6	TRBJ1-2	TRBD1	ASRLGTGGDVNYGYT
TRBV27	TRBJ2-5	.	ASSFMGAPTQY
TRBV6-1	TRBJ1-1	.	ATTGGPYTEAF
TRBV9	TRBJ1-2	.	ASSESGFYGYT
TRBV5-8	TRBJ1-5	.	ASSLEGRVNQPQH
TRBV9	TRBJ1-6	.	ASRAMESNNSPLH
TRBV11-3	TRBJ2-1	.	ASSSGQTSSYNEQF
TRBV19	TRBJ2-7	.	ASSSPRRASSYEQY
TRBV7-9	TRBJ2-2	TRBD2	ASSSGLAGGPGYTGELF
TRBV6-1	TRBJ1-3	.	ASAAGSLSGNTIY
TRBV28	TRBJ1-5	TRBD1	ASSWDRARFEGNQPQH
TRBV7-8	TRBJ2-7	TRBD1	ASSFTGQGISYEQY
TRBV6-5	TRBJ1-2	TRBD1	ASSHGTGDGYGYT
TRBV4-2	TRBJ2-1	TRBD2	ASSQATSGSANEQF
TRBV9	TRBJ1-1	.	ASSVAQDTEAF
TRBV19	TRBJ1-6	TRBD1	ASSPSGQEHNSPLH
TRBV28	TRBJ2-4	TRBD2	ASKGSGSLGIQY
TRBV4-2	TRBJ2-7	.	ASSQAATTGYEQY
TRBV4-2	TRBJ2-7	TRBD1	ASSLGTANYEQY
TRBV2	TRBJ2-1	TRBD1	ASSGTGTGYNEQF
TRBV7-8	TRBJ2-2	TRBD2	ASSPWSGVTGELF
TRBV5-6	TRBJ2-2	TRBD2	ASSLASGFWRTGELF
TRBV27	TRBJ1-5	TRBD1	ASSSQTGDQPQH
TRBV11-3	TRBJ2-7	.	ASSPYRGSYEQY